The 29 T cell receptor beta chains listed next were all sequenced from one sample in a study of spatial heterogeneity in lung cancer. These receptors lack a known antigen. Study-wide points: Tumors with more nonsynonymous mutations had more expanded intratumoral alpha and beta TCRs.

The time point: sample taken at primary tumor resection. TCRdb analysed the 5' RACE reads with MiXCR anew, one entry per CDR3 protein. The data contain about 2,800 distinct CDR3 sequences, around 4.5% of them singletons. Material: lung tumor tissue, obtained at surgery. These TCRs come from a female donor with early-stage non-small cell lung cancer.

This clonotype is categorized as medium-sized (0.01 to 0.1%). The chain links TRBV10-3 to TRBJ2-2, with TRBD1 identical over 7 bases. There are 16 residues in the CDR3. Germline V gene lookup returns CDR1 ENHRY and CDR2 SYGVKD. J was trimmed by 3 bases and V by 3 bases; bases with no gene match: 7. CDR3 sequence (DNA): TGTGCCATCAGTGATACAGGGGCAAGGGACACCGGGGAGCTGTTTTTT. Amino acids: CAISDTGARDTGELFF.

This clonotype was observed many times. V and J are TRBV19 and TRBJ2-2; 11 positions match TRBD1. The CDR3 runs 17 residues. CDR1 is LNHDA, CDR2 SQIVND, per germline (reference sequence). J was trimmed by 5 bases and V by 2 bases; bases with no gene match: 7. The CDR3 DNA is TGTGCCAGTAGTATATCGGACAGGGGGCGGGGAACCGGGGAGCTGTTTTTT. Translating gives CASSISDRGRGTGELFF.

This clonotype was counted many times. This clone may be a read error of a much larger clone one base away. V and J are TRBV6-2 or TRBV6-3 and TRBJ2-7; the D is unclear. Germline CDR1 MNHEY, CDR2 SVGEGT. This CDR3 is built from 15 residues. The CDR3 nucleotides are TGTGCCAGCAGCTCCTTCCTCGGAGCCTCCGACGAGCAGTACTTC. Its protein product is CASSSFLGASDEQYF.

This clonotype counts as medium-sized (0.01 to 0.1%). V is TRBV20-1 and J is TRBJ2-1; the match to TRBD2 covers 12 bases. CDR3 size: 17 residues. The germline CDR1 and CDR2 sequences are DFQATT and SNEGSKA (reference sequence). Unmatched junction bases numbered 7, after V lost 0 bases and J lost 4 bases. DNA of the CDR3: TGCAGTGCTAGAGATCGGCTAGGACTAGCGGGATACAATGAGCAGTTCTTC. It specifies CSARDRLGLAGYNEQFF.

Relative to its sample, this clonotype is medium-sized. The rearrangement links TRBV4-3 to TRBJ1-2, with a tentative D call TRBD1 (6 bases). From germline, CDR1 is LGHNA and CDR2 YSLEER. There are 15 residues in the CDR3. Trimming stripped 0 bases from V and 3 bases from J, with 11 bases between. The CDR3 DNA sequence: TGCGCCAGCAGCCAAGAACAGGGTGTTGACTATGGCTACACCTTC. It encodes CASSQEQGVDYGYTF.

Ten or more counts support this clonotype. This may stem from a read error, because a much larger clone lies one nucleotide away. The chain joins TRBV20-1 to TRBJ1-3; D remains unclear. The CDR3 extends over 13 amino acids. The germline CDR1 and CDR2 sequences are DFQATT and SNEGSKA (reference sequence). V was clipped by 5 bases and J by 2 bases, with 10 bases between them. As DNA, the CDR3 is TGCAGTGCTCGTTGTGGGGCTGGAAACACCATATATTTT. Amino acids: CSARCGAGNTIYF.

In its sample, this clonotype ranks as medium-sized. The chain recombines TRBV20-1 with TRBJ2-5, with 7 positions matching TRBD2. V dropped 0 bases and J dropped 5; count of bases not matched to a gene: 6. Germline assignment: CDR1 DFQATT and CDR2 SNEGSKA (reference sequence). CDR3 length: 14 residues. The CDR3 protein is CSAREVLALETQYF. CDR3 sequence (DNA): TGCAGTGCTAGAGAGGTACTAGCGTTGGAGACCCAGTACTTC.

This clonotype is medium-sized within its sample. This CDR3 reads CSVGGLTGNTEAFF. The CDR3 DNA sequence: TGCAGCGTGGGGGGACTCACGGGAAACACTGAAGCTTTCTTT. The chain links TRBV29-1 to TRBJ1-1, with D possibly TRBD1 on 5 matching bases. The germline gives CDR1 SQVTM, CDR2 ANQGSEA. This CDR3 spans 14 amino acids. Trimming took off 6 bases at V and 2 bases at J, with 16 bases between the two ends.

This clonotype is medium-sized in the sample. V and J are TRBV5-1 and TRBJ1-1, with 12 positions matching TRBD1. Germline trimming cut 4 bases from V and 5 bases from J; bases unmatched to any gene: 6. Germline V gene lookup returns CDR1 SGHRS and CDR2 YFSETQ. CDR3 size: 15 residues. The CDR3 loop is CASSGTGGAYTEAFF. Written as DNA, the CDR3 is TGCGCCAGCAGCGGGACAGGGGGCGCGTATACTGAAGCTTTCTTT.

This clonotype has a count of ten or more. V is TRBV7-2 and J is TRBJ1-3; D call uncertain. V gave up 4 bases and J gave up 0 bases, with 7 bases separating them. Germline CDR1 and CDR2: SGHTA and FQGNSA. The CDR3 is 14 residues long. Written as DNA, the CDR3 is TGTGCCAGCAGCTCTCAGGTCTCTGGAAACACCATATATTTT. Translating gives CASSSQVSGNTIYF.

This clonotype was found many times. The chain joins TRBV4-2 to TRBJ2-7; D is unresolved. The CDR3 contains 17 residues. Germline lookup yields CDR1 LGHNA and CDR2 YNFKEQ. Trimming removed 3 bases from V and 0 bases from J, with 18 bases in between. CDR3 nucleotides: TGTGCCAGCAGCCAGGAATCGACTGCCATCAGCTCCTACGAGCAGTACTTC. This sequence encodes CASSQESTAISSYEQYF.

This clonotype was seen repeatedly, ten times or more. A much larger clone differs by one base, so this may be a read error. As DNA, the CDR3 is TGTGCCACTTACAGGGGAATGGGCGACACCTTC. Amino acids: CATYRGMGDTF. The V gene is TRBV7-2, the J gene TRBJ1-2, with TRBD1 identical over 7 bases. Trimming cost V 10 bases and J 12 bases; bases outside gene matches: 11. Germline lookup yields CDR1 SGHTA and CDR2 FQGNSA. The CDR3 runs 11 residues.

This clonotype was picked up many times. This chain uses TRBV6-6 with TRBJ2-7; D tentatively reads TRBD1 or TRBD2 (7 bases each). Trimming shortened V by 4 bases and J by 9 bases, and 25 bases separated the two germline ends. CDR1 and CDR2 (germline): MNHNY, SVGAGI (reference sequence). This CDR3 is 16 amino acids long. DNA for the CDR3: TGTGCCAGCAGTTTGGGGGCAGGGGGGGGAACTACTTGGCAGTACTTC. Protein product: CASSLGAGGGTTWQYF.

Relative to its sample, this clonotype is medium-sized. V gene TRBV12-3 or TRBV12-4 combines with J gene TRBJ2-3; tentatively, D is TRBD1 (7 bases). The CDR3 totals 14 residues. Trimming stripped 5 bases from V and 4 bases from J, with 13 bases between. The CDR3 sequence is CASSPTGTPDTQYF. As DNA, the CDR3 is TGTGCCAGCAGTCCGACAGGGACTCCAGATACGCAGTATTTT.

Within the sample, this clonotype is medium-sized. CDR3 in DNA: TGCGCCAGCAGCTTCCGGGAGCTAACCTACGAGCAGTACTTC. Amino acids: CASSFRELTYEQYF. The chain carries TRBV5-1 and TRBJ2-7; perhaps TRBD2 as D (6 bases). The CDR3 contains 14 residues. Germline V gives CDR1 SGHRS, CDR2 YFSETQ. V lost 2 bases, J lost 2 bases, and 11 bases lay in between.

This clonotype is medium-sized within its sample. V usage is TRBV7-9 and J usage is TRBJ1-5, with a weak D call TRBD1 (6 bases). V was shortened by 5 bases and J by 5 bases, with 16 bases between the two germline ends. Germline CDR1 and CDR2: SEHNR and FQNEAQ (reference sequence). The CDR3 is 15 residues long. The CDR3 nucleotides are TGTGCCAGCAGCCAGACGGGGGGGCCTGATCAGCCCCAGCATTTT. It translates to CASSQTGGPDQPQHF.

By its share, this clonotype is medium-sized. The DNA of the CDR3 is TGTGCCAGCAGCGCCGCAAGAGGGTACCAAGAGACCCAGTACTTC. Amino acid sequence: CASSAARGYQETQYF. This sequence joins TRBV12-3 or TRBV12-4 and TRBJ2-5; TRBD2 might be the D (5 bases). This CDR3 is 15 amino acids long. Between the trimmed V and J ends, which lost 6 bases and 0 bases, there was a span of 14 bases.

This clonotype is large within its sample. This chain connects TRBV7-2 to TRBJ1-5, with D possibly being TRBD1 (6 bases). The germline V gene encodes CDR1 SGHTA and CDR2 FQGNSA. The CDR3 is 16 amino acids. V lost 5 bases, J lost 2 bases, and 16 bases lay in between. CDR3: CASSRVGANRNQPQHF. In DNA, the CDR3 is TGTGCCAGCAGCCGGGTGGGGGCGAATCGCAATCAGCCCCAGCATTTT.

This clonotype was detected many times. The J gene is TRBJ2-4, the V gene TRBV7-2; D is perhaps TRBD2 (5 bases). Germline V gene lookup returns CDR1 SGHTA and CDR2 FQGNSA. V lost 2 bases to trimming and J lost 0 bases, with 17 bases between them. This CDR3 region has 18 residues. The CDR3 spells CASSLRGVGDLAKNIQYF. The CDR3 DNA follows: TGTGCCAGCAGCTTAAGAGGTGTGGGAGACCTAGCCAAAAACATTCAGTACTTC.

This clonotype was seen at least ten times. Here the CDR3 DNA reads TGTGCCAGCACTTGGTCCAAAAACATTCAGTACTTC. As protein: CASTWSKNIQYF. V is TRBV6-1 and J is TRBJ2-4; D gene uncertain. The CDR3 length is 12 residues. Trimming removed 7 bases from V and 2 bases from J, with 6 bases in between. The germline V gene has CDR1 MNHNS and CDR2 SASEGT.

Sample share makes this clonotype medium-sized. The J gene is TRBJ2-1, the V gene TRBV7-8; possibly TRBD1 for D (5 bases). Germline V lookup: CDR1 SGHVS, CDR2 FQNEAQ. The CDR3 totals 15 residues. The V gene lost 5 bases and the J gene lost 0 bases, with 11 bases spanning the gap. The CDR3 loop is CASSVHRSSYNEQFF. The CDR3 DNA is TGTGCCAGCAGCGTTCACAGGAGCTCCTACAATGAGCAGTTCTTC.

This clonotype is termed medium-sized (0.01 to 0.1%). V and J are TRBV30 and TRBJ1-5; the match to TRBD1 covers 12 bases. The V and J ends lost 3 bases and 4 bases, in that order; junction bases with no gene match: 1. CDR1 GTSNPN and CDR2 SVGIG come from the germline V gene (reference sequence). The CDR3 sequence is 14 residues long. The CDR3 loop reads CAWRGQGANQPQHF. CDR3 coding DNA: TGTGCCTGGAGGGGACAGGGGGCAAATCAGCCCCAGCATTTT.

By proportion, this clonotype is large (0.1 to 1%). The chain carries TRBV18 and TRBJ2-1; D is ambiguous. V dropped 0 bases and J dropped 8 bases, with 5 bases sitting between them. The CDR3 covers 12 residues. The germline gives CDR1 KGHSH, CDR2 LQKENI. Written as DNA, the CDR3 is TGTGCCAGCTCACCACCGGAAGATGAGCAGTTCTTC. Translation gives CASSPPEDEQFF.

This clonotype showed up many times. V gene TRBV12-3 or TRBV12-4 combines with J gene TRBJ2-2; no clear D gene. Trimming shortened V by 1 base and J by 6 bases, and 6 bases separated the two germline ends. The CDR3 contains 13 residues. This CDR3 reads CASSLGVPGELFF. In DNA form, the CDR3 reads TGTGCCAGCAGTTTAGGGGTCCCCGGGGAGCTGTTTTTT.

This clonotype is medium-sized (0.01 to 0.1%). The chain has TRBV7-9 and TRBJ1-1; D is unclear. The length of the CDR3 is 14 residues. V lost 3 bases, J lost 4 bases, and 12 bases lay in between. CDR1 and CDR2 (germline): SEHNR, FQNEAQ (reference sequence). The chain's CDR3 is CASSFSGDGTEAFF. The CDR3 nucleotides are TGTGCCAGCAGCTTCTCCGGGGATGGCACTGAAGCTTTCTTT.

This clonotype was recorded many times. The chain combines TRBV28 with TRBJ1-1, with TRBD1 matching over 7 bases. Germline assignment: CDR1 MDHEN and CDR2 SYDVKM. V was clipped by 3 bases and J by 2 bases; unmatched bases: 9. This CDR3 spans 16 amino acids. CDR3 DNA: TGTGCCAGCAGTTTTGTCCTCGGGACAGATAACACTGAAGCTTTCTTT. This sequence encodes CASSFVLGTDNTEAFF.

This clonotype is labeled medium-sized. The rearrangement joins TRBV25-1 to TRBJ1-1; D is unresolved. Germline assignment: CDR1 MGHDK and CDR2 SYGVNS. Trimming took off 1 base at V and 1 base at J, with 7 bases between the two ends. This CDR3 is built from 14 residues. The CDR3 sequence: CASSEFGKNTEAFF. The CDR3 coding sequence is TGTGCCAGCAGTGAATTTGGGAAGAACACTGAAGCTTTCTTT.

In this sample, this clonotype is medium-sized. The chain is built from TRBV2 and TRBJ1-2; D uncertain. Germline-derived CDR1 and CDR2 are SNHLY and FYNNEI. Trimming left V 8 bases short and J 3 bases short, with 7 bases between. The CDR3 is 11 residues long. The CDR3 bases are TGTGCCAGCGGGGTGGACTATGGCTACACCTTC. It encodes CASGVDYGYTF.

In its sample, this clonotype ranks as medium-sized. The chain employs TRBV4-2 and TRBJ1-6, with 9 bases identical to TRBD1. The V segment lost 1 base and the J segment 11 bases; nucleotides outside the gene matches: 9. CDR3 length equals 16 residues. The germline V gene encodes CDR1 LGHNA and CDR2 YNFKEQ. Written as DNA, the CDR3 is TGTGCCAGCAGCCAAGGTACAGGGGGCCCCCTCGCACCCCTCCACTTT. The encoded protein is CASSQGTGGPLAPLHF.